The sequence of this TCR beta chain was determined in a study of cytomegalovirus exposure and HLA in healthy donors. Study-level background: HLA-typed donors were the source of approximately 80 million unique TCRs, which an early data release held. Broader study findings: Among TCR sequences, most were rare, though some public TCRs appeared in many donors. For TCR beta chains, V- and J-gene trimming was later linked to a missense DCLRE1C variant. There were some V segments, including TRBV6-2 and TRBV6-3, excluded as indistinguishable.

Concerning this clone itself: Its antigen is currently unknown.

PCR involved 60 Vbeta and 13 Jbeta primers. The assay was immunoSEQ multiplex PCR, and TCRdb's table has in-frame clones only and misses some. The sample comprises approximately 200,000 clones, around 79% of which are singletons, and around 2% rests with the top ten. The CDR3 sequence is 15 residues long. With 3 bases clipped from V and 2 bases from J, the junction kept 4 bases outside the gene matches. Germline V gene lookup returns CDR1 SGHDT and CDR2 YYEEEE. This TCR was recovered from a young man in good health and CMV-seronegative. The rearrangement links TRBV5-6 to TRBJ2-1; TRBD2 agrees at 8 bases. The sequenced material came from PBMCs. The DNA of the CDR3 is TGTGCCAGCAGCTCCCCGGGACTAGCCTACAATGAGCAGTTCTTC. Protein: CASSSPGLAYNEQFF.